Following are 28 T cell receptor beta chains from one sample sequenced in a study of T cells after yellow fever vaccination. Each CDR3 protein is one row after TCRdb ran MiXCR on the 5' RACE reads. The table includes about 42,000 distinct CDR3 sequences, 5% to 7% detected once. Material: PBMCs, either bulk or a sorted T-cell subset (CD4+, CD8+, memory, or dextramer-sorted; not recorded which), obtained 45 days after the yellow fever booster vaccination. The receptor set was obtained from a man in his thirties or forties who received the YFV17D yellow fever vaccine.

Regarding this clonotype: This may be a read error: a much more frequent sequence differs by one nucleotide. This chain uses TRBV24-1 with TRBJ1-5; 8 nucleotides line up with TRBD1. Germline V CDR1 and CDR2: KGHDR, SFDVKD. Unmatched junction bases numbered 9, after V lost 4 bases and J lost 11 bases. The CDR3 contains 14 residues. The CDR3 sequence is CATSDSGGPESQHF. The CDR3, as DNA: TGTGCCACCAGTGACTCAGGGGGCCCAGAGTCCCAGCATTTT.

This chain's CDR3 is CASRGSSASQETQYF. The CDR3 DNA reads as TGTGCCAGCAGGGGGTCTTCGGCGTCCCAAGAGACCCAGTACTTC. The chain links TRBV6-1 to TRBJ2-5; no definite D call. There are 15 residues in the CDR3. V lost 6 bases to trimming and J lost 1 base, with 15 bases between them. From germline, CDR1 is MNHNS and CDR2 SASEGT.

This clonotype was seen many times. The chain has TRBV27 and TRBJ2-7; D unresolved. The CDR3 loop spans 12 amino acids. The germline CDR1 and CDR2 sequences are MNHEY and SMNVEV (reference sequence). V shed 8 bases and J shed 1 base, with 9 bases lying between them. The CDR3 DNA reads TGTGCCAGCGGCCCGTCGTCCTACGAGCAGTACTTC. This gives the protein CASGPSSYEQYF.

The rearrangement links TRBV20-1 to TRBJ2-3; D not resolved. CDR3 length equals 12 residues. The germline V gene has CDR1 DFQATT and CDR2 SNEGSKA (reference sequence). Trimming removed 5 bases from V and 5 bases from J, with 11 bases in between. CDR3 coding DNA: TGCAGTGCTCACCGTTCCCAAGATACGCAGTATTTT. Translation gives CSAHRSQDTQYF.

This clonotype was detected a few times. The gene calls are TRBV7-9 and TRBJ2-1; 14 bases line up with TRBD2. The CDR3 is 21 amino acids. Losses at the gene ends were 3 bases for V and 0 bases for J; bases not matched to a gene: 13. CDR1 is SEHNR and CDR2 is FQNEAQ in the germline V gene (reference sequence). The DNA for the CDR3 is TGTGCCAGCAGCTTGTTACCGGGACTAGCGGGAGTTGCGAGCTCCTACAATGAGCAGTTCTTC. Amino acid sequence: CASSLLPGLAGVASSYNEQFF.

This clonotype was detected many times. The rearrangement links TRBV19 to TRBJ2-3; D may be TRBD1 or TRBD2 (6 bases each). CDR3 size: 15 residues. CDR1 LNHDA and CDR2 SQIVND come from the germline V gene (reference sequence). V lost 7 bases, J lost 0 bases, and 14 bases lay in between. The CDR3 here is CASKGGRSSTDTQYF. CDR3 sequence (DNA): TGTGCCAGTAAAGGGGGGCGGTCTAGCACAGATACGCAGTATTTT.

Only one count was recorded for this clonotype. This chain connects TRBV4-1 to TRBJ2-7; 7 bases fit TRBD2. The CDR3 loop spans 16 amino acids. Germline V gene lookup returns CDR1 MGHRA and CDR2 YSYEKL. Trimming cost V 3 bases and J 0 bases; bases outside gene matches: 8. The CDR3 spells CASSQAPSGLSYEQYF. CDR3 nucleotide sequence: TGCGCCAGCAGCCAGGCTCCTAGCGGCCTCTCCTACGAGCAGTACTTC.

The chain uses TRBV12-3 or TRBV12-4 and TRBJ2-5, with TRBD2 matching 7 bases. This CDR3 is 15 amino acids long. J lost 0 bases, V lost 5 bases, and 6 bases had no gene match. The CDR3 DNA sequence: TGTGCCAGCAGTCGTCGGGGAGGGGACCAAGAGACCCAGTACTTC. Encoded protein: CASSRRGGDQETQYF.

This clonotype was counted many times. The J gene is TRBJ2-5, the V gene TRBV5-1; tentatively, D is TRBD1 (6 bases). Germline CDR1 SGHRS, CDR2 YFSETQ. This CDR3 is 13 amino acids long. V lost 4 bases, J lost 5 bases, and 12 bases lay in between. This CDR3 reads CASSPQGFETQYF. The CDR3 DNA reads TGCGCCAGCAGCCCACAGGGTTTCGAGACCCAGTACTTC.

This clonotype was counted at least ten times. The rearrangement links TRBV6-5 to TRBJ2-5; D not certain. CDR1 and CDR2 from the germline V gene are MNHEY and SVGAGI. CDR3 length: 13 amino acids. V lost 0 bases, J lost 7 bases, and 9 bases lay in between. The CDR3, as DNA: TGTGCCAGCAGTTACTCGCGCTTGGGGACCCAGTACTTC. Translation gives CASSYSRLGTQYF.

This clonotype showed up many times. The chain joins TRBV7-2 to TRBJ2-3; TRBD2 aligns across 8 bases. There are 14 residues in the CDR3. The V and J ends lost 5 bases and 7 bases, in that order; junction bases with no gene match: 8. Germline assignment: CDR1 SGHTA and CDR2 FQGNSA. The CDR3 DNA follows: TGTGCCAGCAGCAACAGCGGGAGTATAAATACGCAGTATTTT. Residues: CASSNSGSINTQYF.

This clonotype was seen many times. J is TRBJ2-3 and V is TRBV24-1, with 7 bases matching TRBD2. Looked up from germline, CDR1 is KGHDR and CDR2 is SFDVKD. This CDR3 region has 14 residues. The V segment lost 11 bases and the J segment 4 bases; nucleotides outside the gene matches: 11. CDR3 sequence (DNA): TGTGCCATCTCGCGCGGGGGAGAAGCAGATACGCAGTATTTT. As protein: CAISRGGEADTQYF.

This clonotype occurred many times. This rearrangement joins TRBV7-2 to TRBJ2-1; TRBD2 aligns across 13 bases. The junction had 7 bases not matched to a gene; V was cut back by 7 bases and J by 7 bases. Germline V CDR1 and CDR2: SGHTA, FQGNSA. This CDR3 has 15 amino acids. The CDR3 coding sequence is TGTGCCAGCACGCCACTAGCGGGAGGGGTGAATGAGCAGTTCTTC. Translated, it gives CASTPLAGGVNEQFF.

This chain links TRBV7-2 with TRBJ2-2, with TRBD2 identical over 10 bases. CDR3 length equals 17 residues. Unmatched junction bases numbered 13, after V lost 4 bases and J lost 8 bases. Germline CDR1 and CDR2: SGHTA and FQGNSA. CDR3 sequence (DNA): TGTGCCAGCAGCTCCCGGACTAGCGGAGCCCGAGGGGGGGAGCTGTTTTTT. Its translation: CASSSRTSGARGGELFF.

This clonotype was seen at least ten times. The rearrangement uses TRBV28 and TRBJ2-4, with D tentatively TRBD2 (5 bases). Looked up from germline, CDR1 is MDHEN and CDR2 is SYDVKM. The CDR3 contains 11 residues. The V gene lost 6 bases and the J gene lost 5 bases, with 5 bases spanning the gap. The DNA of the CDR3 is TGTGCCAGCAGGCGGGAAAACATTCAGTACTTC. Protein: CASRRENIQYF.

This clonotype has a handful of counts. The chain combines TRBV5-5 with TRBJ1-6, with D uncertain. Germline V lookup: CDR1 SGHKS, CDR2 YYEKEE (reference sequence). V shed 0 bases and J shed 10 bases, with 5 bases lying between them. The CDR3 covers 12 residues. The CDR3 nucleotides are TGTGCCAGCAGCTTGGCTGAGTCACCCCTCCACTTT. Its translation: CASSLAESPLHF.

This clonotype was picked up many times. DNA of the CDR3: TGCAGTGCTAGGGGGCGACTAGCGGGGAACTCCTACGAGCAGTACTTC. Protein product: CSARGRLAGNSYEQYF. The chain carries TRBV20-1 and TRBJ2-7; TRBD2 aligns across 11 bases. After removal of 3 bases from V and 0 bases from J, the junction contained 7 bases not matched to a gene. Germline V gene data show CDR1 as DFQATT and CDR2 as SNEGSKA (reference sequence). CDR3 length: 16 amino acids.

This clonotype was detected ten times or more. The chain uses TRBV29-1 and TRBJ1-1; D gene uncertain. The germline CDR1 and CDR2 sequences are SQVTM and ANQGSEA. CDR3 length: 12 residues. Trimming stripped 6 bases from V and 11 bases from J, with 19 bases between. DNA of the CDR3: TGCAGCGTCCCCTCGTCAGGCTTGTTGGCTTTCTTT. Protein sequence: CSVPSSGLLAFF.

This chain links TRBV12-3 or TRBV12-4 with TRBJ2-1; 13 nucleotides align to TRBD2. The junction had 4 bases not matched to a gene; V was cut back by 3 bases and J by 11 bases. The CDR3 is 14 residues long. The CDR3 loop is CASSLAGTSGKQFF. CDR3 sequence (DNA): TGTGCCAGCAGTTTGGCCGGGACTAGCGGGAAGCAGTTCTTC.

The rearrangement links TRBV15 to TRBJ1-1, with 7 bases fitting TRBD1. CDR3 length: 13 amino acids. Germline V gene sequence: CDR1 LNHNV, CDR2 YYDKDF (reference sequence). Trimming cost V 3 bases and J 3 bases; bases outside gene matches: 1. The CDR3 nucleotides read TGTGCCACCAGCAGCAGGGGGGACACTGAAGCTTTCTTT. The encoded protein is CATSSRGDTEAFF. The whole variable domain, filled in from reference TRBV15 and TRBJ1-1, reads DAMVIQNPRYQVTQFGKPVTLSCSQTLNHNVMYWYQQKSSQAPKLLFHYYDKDFNNEADTPDNFQSRRPNTSFCFLDIRSPGLGDTAMYLCATSSRGDTEAFFGQGTRLTVV.

The rearrangement links TRBV7-2 to TRBJ1-2; D possibly corresponds to TRBD1 (5 bases). Trimming stripped 2 bases from V and 8 bases from J, with 9 bases between. The CDR3 has 12 residues. Germline values: CDR1 SGHTA, CDR2 FQGNSA. CDR3 coding DNA: TGTGCCAGCAGCTTAATGGACACCGGCTACACCTTC. It specifies CASSLMDTGYTF.

The sample holds many counts of this clonotype. The gene calls are TRBV27 and TRBJ1-1; the D is unclear. CDR1 and CDR2 (germline): MNHEY, SMNVEV (reference sequence). V shed 11 bases and J shed 3 bases, with 10 bases lying between them. The CDR3 sequence is 11 residues long. CDR3 bases: TGTGCCTCCTATGGGGACACTGAAGCTTTCTTT. It encodes CASYGDTEAFF.

This clonotype was found many times. CDR3 DNA sequence: TGTGCCAGCAGCCCATTGGACAGGTTGGATTCACCCCTCCACTTT. It yields the protein CASSPLDRLDSPLHF. The V gene is TRBV7-9, the J gene TRBJ1-6; 7 bases map to TRBD1. This CDR3 is built from 15 residues. J was trimmed by 8 bases and V by 5 bases; bases with no gene match: 9. The germline V gene has CDR1 SEHNR and CDR2 FQNEAQ (reference sequence).

This clonotype was observed at least ten times. This chain connects TRBV28 to TRBJ2-1; D remains ambiguous. The CDR3 spans 14 residues. V was cut by 6 bases and J by 8 bases, with 17 bases left in between. Germline CDR1 is MDHEN and CDR2 is SYDVKM. The CDR3 sequence: CASSLESPPYEQFF. The DNA for the CDR3 is TGTGCCAGCAGCCTCGAATCCCCTCCCTATGAGCAGTTCTTC.

The sample holds many counts of this clonotype. The chain employs TRBV20-1 and TRBJ2-7, with unresolved D. The CDR3 contains 10 residues. CDR1 and CDR2 from the germline V gene are DFQATT and SNEGSKA (reference sequence). The V and J ends lost 5 bases and 4 bases respectively, with 6 bases between them. CDR3 nucleotides: TGCAGTGCTTCTGGGTACGAGCAGTACTTC. It is translated as CSASGYEQYF.

The table lists this clonotype with many counts. The chain has TRBV12-3 or TRBV12-4 and TRBJ1-3, with D unclear. This CDR3 has 15 residues. Trimming removed 1 base at V and 0 bases at J, with 7 bases between. CDR3: CASSLDRISGNTIYF. The DNA of the CDR3 is TGTGCCAGCAGTTTAGACCGTATCTCTGGAAACACCATATATTTT.

This clonotype was observed many times. The rearrangement uses TRBV20-1 and TRBJ2-5; D perhaps matches TRBD1 (6 bases). CDR1 DFQATT and CDR2 SNEGSKA come from the germline V gene (reference sequence). The V and J ends lost 2 bases and 1 base respectively, with 14 bases between them. This CDR3 is built from 15 residues. The CDR3 coding sequence is TGCAGTGCTAGAACGACCGACAGGTTCCAAGAGACCCAGTACTTC. It yields the protein CSARTTDRFQETQYF.

V and J are TRBV6-5 and TRBJ2-7; a possible D gene is TRBD1 (6 bases). The germline CDR1 and CDR2 sequences are MNHEY and SVGAGI. Trimming cost V 4 bases and J 1 base, with 14 bases left between them. The CDR3 spans 15 residues. This CDR3 reads CASSSSGTSSYEQYF. CDR3 sequence (DNA): TGTGCCAGCAGTTCGTCCGGGACATCGTCCTACGAGCAGTACTTC.